A selection of T cell receptor beta chains follows, all from one sample in a study of neurological immune-mediated disorders. TCRdb ran MiXCR on the 5' RACE reads and lists one entry per CDR3 protein. The sample gives about 71,000 distinct CDR3 sequences, roughly 4.3% of which show up once; about 6.9% is in the top ten. Sequenced input: PBMCs. These receptors were collected from a man aged 25-45 years with multiple sclerosis. The CDR3 runs from the conserved cysteine through the conserved F or W. D genes are given only for firm matches. Not every row has a clone size; where given, it reads once, few, many or a size class.

v_call	d_call	j_call	clone_size	cdr3_aa	cdr3_nt
TRBV4-1	TRBD1	TRBJ1-4	many	CASSQEDRVVPATNEKLFF	TGCGCCAGCAGCCAAGAGGACAGGGTGGTCCCAGCAACTAATGAAAAACTGTTTTTT
TRBV5-1	TRBD1	TRBJ2-7	few	CASSRDRVLEQYF	TGCGCCAGCAGCCGGGACAGGGTCCTCGAGCAGTACTTC
TRBV10-3	NA	TRBJ2-2	many	CAIKSGQSGELFF	TGTGCCATCAAATCCGGACAGTCCGGGGAGCTGTTTTTT
TRBV11-2	NA	TRBJ2-1	many	CASSLVAVYNEQFF	TGTGCCAGCAGCTTAGTAGCGGTCTACAATGAGCAGTTCTTC
TRBV20-1	NA	TRBJ1-2	few	CSARDRGGYTF	TGCAGTGCTAGAGATCGAGGAGGCTACACCTTC
TRBV10-3	NA	TRBJ1-3	few	CAISKGKNGNTIYF	TGTGCCATCTCTAAGGGGAAGAATGGAAACACCATATATTTT
TRBV30	NA	TRBJ1-1	many	CAWTNEVTEAFF	TGTGCCTGGACTAATGAGGTTACTGAAGCTTTCTTT
TRBV5-1	NA	TRBJ2-7	many	CASSLAGGTYEQYF	TGCGCCAGCAGCTTGGCCGGCGGAACCTACGAGCAGTACTTC
TRBV15	NA	TRBJ2-2	many	CATRPGLDTGELFF	TGTGCCACCAGGCCGGGACTCGACACCGGGGAGCTGTTTTTT
TRBV5-5	NA	TRBJ2-6	NA	CASSPLERGSGANVLTF	TGTGCCAGCAGCCCCTTGGAGAGGGGGTCTGGGGCCAACGTCCTGACTTTC
TRBV6-6	NA	TRBJ1-2	many	CASSYQGENGYTF	TGTGCCAGCAGTTATCAAGGGGAGAATGGCTACACCTTC
TRBV18	NA	TRBJ2-3	many	CASSRTDTQYF	TGTGCCAGCTCACGCACAGATACGCAGTATTTT
TRBV5-1	NA	TRBJ2-7	many	CASSGGLGSYEQYF	TGCGCCAGCAGCGGGGGCCTCGGGTCCTACGAGCAGTACTTC
TRBV28	TRBD2	TRBJ2-3	few	CASSGGGRTDTQYF	TGTGCCAGCAGTGGCGGGGGGAGGACAGATACGCAGTATTTT
TRBV2	NA	TRBJ1-3	many	CATSDGSGNTIYF	TGTGCCACCTCGGACGGCTCTGGAAACACCATATATTTT
TRBV12-3/TRBV12-4	NA	TRBJ1-1	many	CASREQYTEAFF	TGTGCCAGCAGGGAACAGTACACTGAAGCTTTCTTT
TRBV28	TRBD1	TRBJ2-6	many	CASSPQQGFSGANVLTF	TGTGCCAGCAGTCCGCAACAGGGGTTCTCTGGGGCCAACGTCCTGACTTTC
TRBV5-1	TRBD1	TRBJ2-3	few	CASSLTGAHTTDTQYF	TGCGCCAGCAGCTTGACAGGGGCCCACACCACAGATACGCAGTATTTT
TRBV7-7	NA	TRBJ2-6	many	CASSRLSSGANVLTF	TGTGCCAGCAGTAGACTGAGCTCTGGGGCCAACGTCCTGACTTTC
TRBV5-1	TRBD1	TRBJ1-1	many	CASSYDRGVNTEAFF	TGCGCCAGCAGTTACGACAGGGGCGTAAACACTGAAGCTTTCTTT
TRBV29-1	NA	TRBJ2-5	many	CSFRTRRESQTQYF	TGCAGCTTCAGGACCAGAAGGGAAAGTCAAACCCAGTACTTC
TRBV6-5	NA	TRBJ2-1	many	CASSYVTTFRNEQFF	TGTGCCAGCAGTTACGTCACTACCTTTCGAAATGAGCAGTTCTTC
TRBV7-7	TRBD1	TRBJ2-1	many	CASSTGTVNEQFF	TGTGCCAGCAGCACCGGGACAGTAAATGAGCAGTTCTTC
TRBV6-5	TRBD1	TRBJ2-2	many	CASSHNQGVTGELFF	TGTGCCAGCAGTCACAACCAGGGGGTCACCGGGGAGCTGTTTTTT
TRBV9	NA	TRBJ1-1	many	CASSVRLSKDEAFF	TGTGCCAGCAGCGTAAGGCTCTCGAAGGATGAAGCTTTCTTT
TRBV30	NA	TRBJ1-2	many	CAWSAGGGGRGYGYTF	TGTGCCTGGAGTGCCGGGGGTGGGGGGAGAGGATATGGCTACACCTTC
TRBV20-1	NA	TRBJ2-2	many	CSAAGGLNTGELFF	TGCAGTGCCGCGGGTGGACTGAACACCGGGGAGCTGTTTTTT
TRBV12-3/TRBV12-4	NA	TRBJ1-1	many	CASSSRPSMNTEAFF	TGTGCCAGCAGTTCCCGACCGAGCATGAACACTGAAGCTTTCTTT
TRBV20-1	NA	TRBJ2-7	few	CSARGPNEQYF	TGCAGTGCTAGAGGTCCGAACGAGCAGTACTTC
TRBV7-8	NA	TRBJ1-5	NA	CASSLEGYQPQNF	TGTGCCAGCAGCTTAGAAGGGTATCAGCCCCAGAATTTT
TRBV10-3	NA	TRBJ2-6	many	CAISLSEMTSGANVLTF	TGTGCCATCAGTCTGAGTGAGATGACCTCTGGGGCCAACGTCCTGACTTTC
TRBV29-1	TRBD1	TRBJ1-2	many	CSARTGIGYTF	TGCAGCGCCAGGACAGGGATCGGCTACACCTTC
TRBV29-1	NA	TRBJ2-1	NA	CSVDAGRSYNEQFF	TGCAGCGTAGATGCGGGACGCTCCTACAATGAGCAGTTCTTC
TRBV5-1	NA	TRBJ1-1	NA	CASQAGGRSIPTEAFF	TGCGCCAGCCAAGCCGGGGGACGCTCGATCCCCACTGAAGCTTTCTTT
TRBV6-6	NA	TRBJ1-1	many	CASKRFMNTEAFF	TGTGCCAGCAAAAGGTTCATGAACACTGAAGCTTTCTTT
TRBV9	TRBD1	TRBJ2-7	many	CASSATMDRFHDEQYF	TGTGCCAGCAGCGCAACAATGGACAGGTTTCACGACGAGCAGTACTTC
TRBV30	NA	TRBJ1-2	NA	CAWSQADGYTF	TGTGCCTGGAGTCAGGCGGATGGCTACACCTTC
TRBV5-6	NA	TRBJ2-5	many	CASSGYNRETQYF	TGTGCCAGCAGCGGCTATAACCGGGAGACCCAGTACTTC
TRBV27	TRBD1	TRBJ1-1	many	CASRGQGAIEAFF	TGTGCCAGCAGGGGACAGGGGGCTATAGAAGCTTTCTTT
TRBV6-6	NA	TRBJ1-1	NA	CASSYTPDTEAFF	TGTGCCAGCAGTTACACCCCGGACACTGAAGCTTTCTTT
TRBV5-1	NA	TRBJ2-1	NA	CASSFQKRSYNEQFF	TGCGCCAGCAGCTTCCAGAAGAGATCCTACAATGAGCAGTTCTTC
TRBV29-1	NA	TRBJ1-5	many	CSALGDTSNQPQHF	TGCAGCGCTCTAGGGGATACCAGCAATCAGCCCCAGCATTTT
TRBV7-2	NA	TRBJ1-1	many	CASSLMTGNTEAFF	TGTGCCAGCAGCCTGATGACAGGGAACACTGAAGCTTTCTTT
TRBV4-1	NA	TRBJ2-1	many	CASSQAGAQHYNEQFF	TGCGCCAGCAGCCAGGCAGGGGCCCAACATTACAATGAGCAGTTCTTC
TRBV5-1	TRBD1	TRBJ1-1	many	CASSPFDRAEAFF	TGCGCCAGCAGTCCTTTTGACAGGGCTGAAGCTTTCTTT
TRBV12-3/TRBV12-4	NA	TRBJ1-5	many	CASSLQGKGGPQHF	TGTGCCAGCAGTTTACAGGGCAAAGGCGGGCCCCAGCATTTT
TRBV5-1	NA	TRBJ1-4	many	CASSPTSTNEKLFF	TGCGCCAGCAGCCCCACCTCGACTAATGAAAAACTGTTTTTT
TRBV20-1	NA	TRBJ1-4	NA	CSAGLSGPNEKLFF	TGCAGTGCGGGATTGTCGGGGCCTAATGAAAAACTGTTTTTT
TRBV5-1	NA	TRBJ1-1	many	CASSAGQLTEAFF	TGCGCCAGCAGCGCCGGACAGCTCACTGAAGCTTTCTTT
TRBV12-3/TRBV12-4	TRBD2	TRBJ2-3	many	CASTPGTSSPDTQYF	TGTGCCAGCACCCCCGGGACTAGCTCCCCAGATACGCAGTATTTT
TRBV5-1	TRBD1	TRBJ2-2	many	CASSDDRDVGELFF	TGCGCCAGCAGCGATGACAGGGATGTCGGGGAGCTGTTTTTT
TRBV2	NA	TRBJ2-3	many	CASRKGGDTQYF	TGTGCCAGCAGAAAGGGGGGGGATACGCAGTATTTT
TRBV7-3	TRBD1	TRBJ1-1	many	CASSFTGAGTEAFF	TGTGCCAGCAGTTTTACAGGGGCGGGCACTGAAGCTTTCTTT
TRBV7-9	NA	TRBJ2-4	many	CASSLGRGAHIANIQYF	TGTGCCAGCAGCTTAGGGCGTGGGGCGCACATCGCAAACATTCAGTACTTC
TRBV7-2	NA	TRBJ2-3	many	CASSLVGHTDTQYF	TGTGCCAGCAGCTTAGTTGGCCACACAGATACGCAGTATTTT
TRBV2	NA	TRBJ1-2	few	CASRVGHPRTF	TGTGCCAGCAGGGTGGGACACCCCCGGACCTTC
TRBV20-1	TRBD2	TRBJ2-2	many	CSARKRGGQTGELFF	TGCAGTGCTAGAAAGCGGGGGGGCCAAACCGGGGAGCTGTTTTTT
TRBV24-1	NA	TRBJ1-1	many	CATSTGFGNTEAFF	TGTGCCACCAGTACAGGGTTCGGAAACACTGAAGCTTTCTTT
TRBV5-1	TRBD2	TRBJ2-5	many	CASSGEGHEGETQYF	TGCGCCAGCAGCGGGGAGGGTCACGAAGGGGAGACCCAGTACTTC
TRBV5-5	NA	TRBJ1-2	many	CASREVGRSNYGYTF	TGTGCCAGCAGGGAGGTAGGAAGGTCTAACTATGGCTACACCTTC